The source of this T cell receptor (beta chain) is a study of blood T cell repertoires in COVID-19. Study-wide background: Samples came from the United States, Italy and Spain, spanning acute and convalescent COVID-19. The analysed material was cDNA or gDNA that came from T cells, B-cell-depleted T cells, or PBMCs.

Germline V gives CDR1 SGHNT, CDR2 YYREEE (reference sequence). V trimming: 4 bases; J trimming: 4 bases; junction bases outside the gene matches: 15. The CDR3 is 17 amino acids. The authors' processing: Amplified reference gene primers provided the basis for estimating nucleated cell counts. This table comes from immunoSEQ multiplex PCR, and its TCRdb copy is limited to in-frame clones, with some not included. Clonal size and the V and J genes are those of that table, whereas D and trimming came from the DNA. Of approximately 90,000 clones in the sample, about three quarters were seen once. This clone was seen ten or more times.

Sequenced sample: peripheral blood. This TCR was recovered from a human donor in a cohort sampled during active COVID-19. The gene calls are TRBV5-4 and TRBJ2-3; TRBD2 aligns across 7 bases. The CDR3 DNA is TGTGCCAGCAGCCATGTGGGGAGGACTAGTCTTTCAGATACGCAGTATTTT. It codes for CASSHVGRTSLSDTQYF.